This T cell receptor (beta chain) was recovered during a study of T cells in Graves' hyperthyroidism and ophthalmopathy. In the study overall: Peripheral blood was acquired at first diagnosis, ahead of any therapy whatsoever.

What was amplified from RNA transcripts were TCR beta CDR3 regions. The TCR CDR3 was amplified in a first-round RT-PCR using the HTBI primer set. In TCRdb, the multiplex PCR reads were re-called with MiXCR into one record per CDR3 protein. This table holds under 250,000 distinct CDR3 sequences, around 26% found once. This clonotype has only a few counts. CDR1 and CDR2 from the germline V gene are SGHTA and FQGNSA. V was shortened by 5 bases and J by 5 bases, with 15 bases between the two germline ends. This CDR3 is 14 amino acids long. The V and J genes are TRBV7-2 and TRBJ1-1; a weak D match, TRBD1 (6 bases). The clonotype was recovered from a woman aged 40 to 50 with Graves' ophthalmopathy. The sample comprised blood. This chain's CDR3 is CASSVRQGTTEAFF. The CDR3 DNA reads TGTGCCAGCAGCGTACGGCAGGGGACGACTGAAGCTTTCTTT.